Below are 9 T cell receptor beta chains sequenced from a single sample in a study of CD4 T cells in relation to SARS-CoV-2 and coronaviruses. The protocol was immunoSEQ multiplex PCR, while the TCRdb copy is restricted to in-frame clones and leaves out a portion. The table has approximately 20,000 clones, around three quarters seen once. For these receptors, no antigen is known. CD4+ T cells from unexposed donors were obtained before the COVID-19 pandemic (2011-2018). CD4+ T cells were isolated from the cells after 10 days of culture. Sequencing used CD4+ T cells from PBMCs, cultured in vitro. These TCRs come from a human donor in good health.

This clone has only one observation. The chain couples TRBV28 to TRBJ2-2, with TRBD2 matching over 12 bases. V lost 5 bases, J lost 1 base, and 2 bases stayed unmatched. Germline CDR1 MDHEN, CDR2 SYDVKM. The CDR3 is 16 residues long. DNA for the CDR3: TGTGCCAGCAGTATGACTAGCGGGGGGAACACCGGGGAGCTGTTTTTT. Translating it yields CASSMTSGGNTGELFF.

The rearrangement joins TRBV6-5 to TRBJ2-5; D remains ambiguous. This CDR3 has 13 residues. Germline-derived CDR1 and CDR2 are MNHEY and SVGAGI. The V end lost 4 bases, the J end lost 2 bases, and 8 bases lay between the germline ends. The CDR3 DNA reads TGTGCCAGCAGTTTCCAGCATCAAGAGACCCAGTACTTC. It translates to CASSFQHQETQYF.

J is TRBJ2-7 and V is TRBV27; TRBD1 aligns across 7 bases. Trimming removed 4 bases from V and 3 bases from J; junction bases left unmatched: 6. Per the germline V gene, CDR1 is MNHEY and CDR2 is SMNVEV (reference sequence). The CDR3 consists of 14 residues. The CDR3 loop is CASSSTGIVYEQYF. In DNA, the CDR3 is TGTGCCAGCAGTTCGACAGGGATCGTCTACGAGCAGTACTTC.

The chain has TRBV5-1 and TRBJ2-7; no clear D. The CDR3 runs 11 residues. V lost 4 bases to trimming and J lost 0 bases, with 2 bases between them. CDR1 SGHRS and CDR2 YFSETQ come from the germline V gene. CDR3 in amino acids: CASSTSYEQYF. The CDR3 coding sequence is TGCGCCAGCAGCACCTCCTACGAGCAGTACTTC.

The sample holds a few counts of this clone. This chain joins TRBV7-9 and TRBJ1-5; maybe TRBD1 (5 bases). The germline V and J ends were trimmed by 3 bases and 0 bases, with 6 bases remaining between them. Per germline, CDR1 SEHNR and CDR2 FQNEAQ (reference sequence). CDR3 length equals 14 residues. The CDR3 reads CASSLTDSNQPQHF. The CDR3 nucleotides read TGTGCCAGCAGCTTGACAGATAGCAATCAGCCCCAGCATTTT.

CDR3 coding DNA: TGTGCCAGTAGTATCTCCAGCCTCGGGTCACCCCTCCACTTT. This translates into CASSISSLGSPLHF. This chain links TRBV19 with TRBJ1-6; D remains unclear. The germline CDR1 and CDR2 sequences are LNHDA and SQIVND (reference sequence). V was clipped by 3 bases and J by 10 bases, with 13 bases between them. The CDR3 runs 14 residues. Combining the CDR3 with reference TRBV19 and TRBJ1-6 gives the whole variable domain DGGITQSPKYLFRKEGQNVTLSCEQNLNHDAMYWYRQDPGQGLRLIYYSQIVNDFQKGDIAEGYSVSREKKESFPLTVTSAQKNPTAFYLCASSISSLGSPLHFGNGTRLTVT.

There are a few counts of this clone. The chain has TRBV9 and TRBJ2-2, with 12 nucleotides matching TRBD1. CDR1 and CDR2 from the germline V gene are SGDLS and YYNGEE. The J segment lost 6 bases and the V segment lost 3 bases, leaving 3 bases of the junction unmatched. The CDR3 length is 15 residues. The CDR3 here is CASSGGQGASGELFF. The CDR3 region has the DNA TGTGCCAGCAGCGGGGGACAGGGGGCGTCCGGGGAGCTGTTTTTT.

The rearrangement joins TRBV10-2 to TRBJ2-6, with D unresolved. The CDR3 is 14 amino acids. The V end lost 5 bases, the J end lost 2 bases, and 7 bases lay between the germline ends. The V gene's germline CDR1 is WSHSY and CDR2 SAAADI. The CDR3 sequence: CASSPKAGANVLTF. The CDR3 DNA reads TGCGCCAGCAGTCCCAAGGCTGGGGCCAACGTCCTGACTTTC.

This clone has just a few counts. The chain combines TRBV2 with TRBJ1-5; TRBD1 agrees at 9 bases. The germline V gene encodes CDR1 SNHLY and CDR2 FYNNEI. The V segment lost 4 bases and the J segment 5 bases; nucleotides outside the gene matches: 3. This CDR3 has 14 residues. The CDR3 sequence: CASSVDRGYQPQHF. The CDR3 DNA is TGTGCCAGCAGTGTGGACAGGGGTTATCAGCCCCAGCATTTT.